These 32 T cell receptor beta chains came from one sample sequenced in a study of T cell responses to AZD1222 COVID-19 vaccine. Generated by immunoSEQ multiplex PCR, the TCRdb table keeps only in-frame clones and is missing some. The sample carries about 110,000 clones, around 82% recorded once. Specimen: peripheral blood, collected on day 0 of AZD1222 vaccination. These receptors originate from an adult in good health.

The chain joins TRBV3-1 (or the pseudogene TRBV3-2) to TRBJ2-2; no reliable D call. V lost 3 bases to trimming and J lost 1 base, with 15 bases between them. The CDR3 has 17 amino acids. Germline CDR1 is LGHDT and CDR2 is YNNKEL (reference sequence). The CDR3 sequence: CASSHTIDNKNTGELFF. CDR3 sequence (DNA): TGTGCCAGCAGCCACACAATAGACAACAAGAACACCGGGGAGCTGTTTTTT.

This chain's CDR3 is CASSLGLAGETQYF. CDR3 sequence (DNA): TGTGCCAGCAGCTTGGGACTAGCGGGCGAGACCCAGTACTTC. The gene calls are TRBV7-9 and TRBJ2-5; 12 bases fit TRBD2. Looked up from germline, CDR1 is SEHNR and CDR2 is FQNEAQ (reference sequence). The CDR3 is 14 residues long. J was trimmed by 5 bases and V by 3 bases; bases with no gene match: 1.

Of note for this clone: The same CDR3 arises from other DNA sequences in this sample as well. The V and J genes are TRBV7-2 and TRBJ1-3; D not certain. V was clipped by 1 base and J by 2 bases, with 6 bases between them. In germline, CDR1 is SGHTA, CDR2 FQGNSA. This CDR3 has 14 amino acids. The CDR3 bases are TGTGCCAGCAGCTTAGGAGGGACTGGAAACACCATATATTTT. Translating it yields CASSLGGTGNTIYF. Using reference TRBV7-2 and TRBJ1-3 for the parts outside the CDR3, the full variable domain is GAGVSQSPSNKVTEKGKDVELRCDPISGHTALYWYRQSLGQGLEFLIYFQGNSAPDKSGLPSDRFSAERTGGSVSTLTIQRTQQEDSAVYLCASSLGGTGNTIYFGEGSWLTVV.

The chain uses TRBV3-1 (or the pseudogene TRBV3-2) and TRBJ1-3; D unclear. The CDR3 length is 14 residues. Germline CDR1 and CDR2: LGHDT and YNNKEL (reference sequence). V shed 2 bases and J shed 0 bases, with 5 bases lying between them. The CDR3 loop reads CASSQSGSGNTIYF. The CDR3 coding sequence is TGTGCCAGCAGCCAAAGCGGCTCTGGAAACACCATATATTTT.

The J gene is TRBJ1-2, the V gene TRBV29-1; tentatively, D is TRBD1 (5 bases). The CDR3 is made up of 12 amino acids. CDR1 and CDR2 from the germline V gene are SQVTM and ANQGSEA. V dropped 7 bases and J dropped 4 bases, with 13 bases sitting between them. CDR3 sequence: CSGGTEGYGYTF. CDR3 sequence (DNA): TGCAGCGGGGGCACGGAAGGCTATGGCTACACCTTC.

The genes are TRBV11-2 and TRBJ1-2; D gene unclear. The germline V and J ends were trimmed by 3 bases and 2 bases, with 7 bases remaining between them. This CDR3 spans 13 amino acids. Germline CDR1 reads SGHAT; CDR2 reads FQNNGV. CDR3 sequence: CASSFGTNYGYTF. For the CDR3, the DNA is TGTGCCAGCAGCTTCGGTACCAACTATGGCTACACCTTC.

This chain connects TRBV24-1 to TRBJ2-3, with D possibly matching TRBD2 (6 bases). Germline CDR1 KGHDR, CDR2 SFDVKD. The V and J ends lost 3 bases and 1 base respectively, with 16 bases between them. This CDR3 comprises 17 residues. The CDR3 reads CATSDLGLISGTDTQYF. CDR3 nucleotides: TGTGCCACCAGTGATCTGGGACTGATTTCCGGCACAGATACGCAGTATTTT.

The rearrangement links TRBV5-1 to TRBJ2-3; D possibly matches TRBD1 or TRBD2 (6 bases each). Germline assignment: CDR1 SGHRS and CDR2 YFSETQ. The CDR3 sequence is 15 residues long. The V end was cut by 0 bases, the J end by 3 bases, with 11 bases between. In DNA, the CDR3 is TGCGCCAGCAGCTTGGCCGGGGGCTGGACAGATACGCAGTATTTT. It codes for CASSLAGGWTDTQYF.

The CDR3 DNA reads as TGTGCCAGCAGCCCCGGGACAGTCAACTATGGCTACACCTTC. This translates into CASSPGTVNYGYTF. The chain carries TRBV11-1 and TRBJ1-2, with 7 bases lining up with TRBD1. CDR1 and CDR2 (germline): SGHAT, FQDESV (reference sequence). V lost 5 bases and J lost 2; bases outside the gene matches: 5. The CDR3 has 14 residues.

This chain uses TRBV30 with TRBJ2-2; TRBD2 might be the D (5 bases). Trimming cost V 3 bases and J 3 bases, with 17 bases left between them. There are 16 residues in the CDR3. The germline CDR1 and CDR2 sequences are GTSNPN and SVGIG (reference sequence). CDR3 nucleotides: TGTGCCTGGAGGCCTTCCGGGTCGGGGTACACCGGGGAGCTGTTTTTT. Amino acid sequence: CAWRPSGSGYTGELFF.

This chain uses TRBV29-1 with TRBJ1-3; no clear D gene. Germline V gives CDR1 SQVTM, CDR2 ANQGSEA. This CDR3 is 14 amino acids long. V gave up 0 bases and J gave up 0 bases, with 6 bases separating them. DNA for the CDR3: TGCAGCGTTGAAGATCAAACCTCTGGAAACACCATATATTTT. This gives the protein CSVEDQTSGNTIYF.

This chain joins TRBV14 and TRBJ1-2, with D perhaps TRBD1 (6 bases). From germline, CDR1 is SGHDN and CDR2 FVKESK. V dropped 2 bases and J dropped 2 bases, with 12 bases sitting between them. The CDR3 extends over 15 amino acids. DNA for the CDR3: TGTGCCAGCAGCCAATCCAGGGGTATCAACTATGGCTACACCTTC. As protein: CASSQSRGINYGYTF.

This chain joins TRBV5-1 and TRBJ1-6; 7 nucleotides agree with TRBD1. This CDR3 is 15 amino acids long. V dropped 2 bases and J dropped 5; count of bases not matched to a gene: 4. From germline, CDR1 is SGHRS and CDR2 YFSETQ. The CDR3: CASSLQTGNNSPLHF. CDR3 nucleotides: TGCGCCAGCAGCTTACAGACAGGGAATAATTCACCCCTCCACTTT.

This rearrangement joins TRBV30 to TRBJ2-2; TRBD1 matches at 9 bases. The germline V gene encodes CDR1 GTSNPN and CDR2 SVGIG (reference sequence). CDR3 length: 16 residues. With 3 bases clipped from V and 3 bases from J, the junction kept 8 bases outside the gene matches. The CDR3: CAWSTRDRAYTGELFF. The CDR3 nucleotides are TGTGCCTGGAGCACCCGGGACAGGGCGTACACCGGGGAGCTGTTTTTT.

V and J are TRBV5-1 and TRBJ2-1, with 12 positions matching TRBD2. The CDR3 runs to 14 residues. Per the germline V gene, CDR1 is SGHRS and CDR2 is YFSETQ. Losses at the gene ends were 5 bases for V and 10 bases for J; bases not matched to a gene: 7. Here the CDR3 reads CASSRTSGKVEQFF. CDR3 sequence (DNA): TGCGCCAGCAGTCGGACTAGCGGGAAGGTCGAGCAGTTCTTC.

The rearrangement links TRBV20-1 to TRBJ2-1, with D uncertain. The CDR3 covers 14 residues. Trimming removed 3 bases at V and 1 base at J, with 10 bases between. Germline-derived CDR1 and CDR2 are DFQATT and SNEGSKA (reference sequence). The chain's CDR3 is CSASLMTSYNEQFF. In DNA form, the CDR3 reads TGCAGTGCTAGTCTCATGACTTCCTACAATGAGCAGTTCTTC.

The CDR3 DNA is TGTGCCAGCAGTGGGGAATGGTACGAGCAGTACTTC. Residues: CASSGEWYEQYF. The chain couples TRBV28 to TRBJ2-7; D is undetermined. V shed 5 bases and J shed 4 bases, with 9 bases lying between them. CDR3 size: 12 residues. Looked up from germline, CDR1 is MDHEN and CDR2 is SYDVKM.

This sequence joins TRBV28 and TRBJ1-6, with TRBD1 matching over 7 bases. V was clipped by 1 base and J by 0 bases; unmatched bases: 3. The germline CDR1 and CDR2 sequences are MDHEN and SYDVKM. The CDR3 totals 17 residues. CDR3 coding DNA: TGTGCCAGCAGTTTATACCCAGGGGGCTCCTATAATTCACCCCTCCACTTT. It specifies CASSLYPGGSYNSPLHF. Full variable domain (remainder filled in from reference TRBV28 and TRBJ1-6): DVKVTQSSRYLVKRTGEKVFLECVQDMDHENMFWYRQDPGLGLRLIYFSYDVKMKEKGDIPEGYSVSREKKERFSLILESASTNQTSMYLCASSLYPGGSYNSPLHFGNGTRLTVT.

This clone came up once. V usage is TRBV6-1 and J usage is TRBJ1-4; the D is unclear. The CDR3 runs 16 residues. Trimming took off 2 bases at V and 0 bases at J, with 10 bases between the two ends. Germline V gene data show CDR1 as MNHNS and CDR2 as SASEGT. CDR3 DNA: TGTGCCAGCAGTGAATACGCAGTAGCAACTAATGAAAAACTGTTTTTT. This encodes CASSEYAVATNEKLFF.

This chain joins TRBV28 and TRBJ2-5; 7 nucleotides agree with TRBD1. The V gene end was trimmed by 6 bases and the J gene end by 4 bases; junction bases not matched to a gene: 5. Germline values: CDR1 MDHEN, CDR2 SYDVKM. The CDR3 totals 13 residues. CDR3 in DNA: TGTGCCAGCAGCCCGACAGGGCCAGAGACCCAGTACTTC. Translating it yields CASSPTGPETQYF.

This chain links TRBV9 with TRBJ2-2; 9 bases are a match to TRBD2. Looked up from germline, CDR1 is SGDLS and CDR2 is YYNGEE. Unmatched junction bases numbered 7, after V lost 5 bases and J lost 5 bases. This CDR3 has 15 residues. Here the CDR3 reads CASSGSGRGTGELFF. The CDR3, as DNA: TGTGCCAGCAGTGGTAGCGGGAGAGGTACCGGGGAGCTGTTTTTT.

The chain combines TRBV28 with TRBJ2-7, with D perhaps TRBD2 (5 bases). The germline V gene encodes CDR1 MDHEN and CDR2 SYDVKM. The CDR3 sequence is 12 residues long. CDR3 sequence reads: CATTRASYEQYF. The CDR3 DNA follows: TGTGCGACGACGAGGGCGTCCTACGAGCAGTACTTC.

This clone was found a few times. The chain is built from TRBV4-2 and TRBJ2-1; the match to TRBD2 covers 9 bases. There are 15 residues in the CDR3. From germline, CDR1 is LGHNA and CDR2 YNFKEQ. Trimming removed 3 bases from V and 8 bases from J; junction bases left unmatched: 8. The CDR3 coding sequence is TGTGCCAGCAGCCACCGGACTAGCGCCCAGGATGAGCAGTTCTTC. This encodes CASSHRTSAQDEQFF.

J is TRBJ1-5 and V is TRBV19; possible D gene TRBD1, 6 bases. Per germline, CDR1 LNHDA and CDR2 SQIVND (reference sequence). The ends were cut back, 4 bases at V and 0 bases at J, with 13 bases in the middle. The CDR3 length is 16 residues. The CDR3 region has the DNA TGTGCCAGTAGTAATGCAGGGGCCTATAGCAATCAGCCCCAGCATTTT. Translated, it gives CASSNAGAYSNQPQHF.

The chain couples TRBV6-1 to TRBJ1-1; no clear D gene. The CDR3 loop spans 13 amino acids. V gave up 2 bases and J gave up 11 bases, with 15 bases separating them. From germline, CDR1 is MNHNS and CDR2 SASEGT. This chain's CDR3 is CASSESGSSRAFF. DNA for the CDR3: TGTGCCAGCAGTGAAAGTGGCAGTTCGCGCGCTTTCTTT.

This clone has only a few counts. This sequence joins TRBV28 and TRBJ1-5; D is undetermined. This CDR3 has 16 residues. Germline lookup yields CDR1 MDHEN and CDR2 SYDVKM. The V end was cut by 6 bases, the J end by 2 bases, with 17 bases between. The CDR3 DNA sequence: TGTGCCAGCAGCCCTGGGTCCTCCATGGGCAATCAGCCCCAGCATTTT. The encoded protein is CASSPGSSMGNQPQHF.

The chain uses TRBV28 and TRBJ1-1; no definite D call. In germline, CDR1 is MDHEN, CDR2 SYDVKM. The CDR3 runs to 13 residues. V lost 6 bases to trimming and J lost 9 bases, with 17 bases between them. CDR3 sequence (DNA): TGTGCCAGCAGCTTAAAGCAGGAATTGAAAGCTTTCTTT. Translated: CASSLKQELKAFF.

The rearrangement links TRBV28 to TRBJ1-2; TRBD1 aligns across 7 bases. V dropped 1 base and J dropped 4; count of bases not matched to a gene: 6. The CDR3 runs to 15 residues. Germline V lookup: CDR1 MDHEN, CDR2 SYDVKM. The CDR3 coding sequence is TGTGCCAGCAGTTTATACGGGGGGACAGTCTATGGCTACACCTTC. Amino acid sequence: CASSLYGGTVYGYTF.

The V gene is TRBV4-1, the J gene TRBJ1-2, with D maybe TRBD1 (5 bases). Trimming took 2 bases from V and 6 from J, leaving 19 bases between them. CDR1 and CDR2 (germline): MGHRA, YSYEKL. This CDR3 is 16 amino acids long. The CDR3 reads CASSQFPPRGGDGYTF. CDR3 in DNA: TGCGCCAGCAGCCAATTTCCCCCTAGGGGCGGCGATGGCTACACCTTC.

The CDR3 is CASSPVGGDKQYF. CDR3 coding DNA: TGTGCCAGCAGCCCGGTCGGCGGAGACAAGCAGTACTTC. This rearrangement joins TRBV5-4 to TRBJ2-7, with D unclear. Between the trimmed V and J ends, which lost 4 bases and 8 bases, there was a span of 16 bases. In germline, CDR1 is SGHNT, CDR2 YYREEE (reference sequence). The CDR3 sequence is 13 residues long.

V and J are TRBV9 and TRBJ2-1; D remains unclear. Trimming removed 0 bases from V and 4 bases from J, with 14 bases in between. From germline, CDR1 is SGDLS and CDR2 YYNGEE. The CDR3 totals 16 residues. The CDR3 loop is CASSVGPPQVYNEQFF. The DNA of the CDR3 is TGTGCCAGCAGCGTAGGGCCACCCCAGGTTTACAATGAGCAGTTCTTC.

The V gene is TRBV4-1, the J gene TRBJ1-1; 7 bases align to TRBD1. V lost 1 base to trimming and J lost 5 bases; unmatched junction nucleotides: 13. This CDR3 has 17 amino acids. Germline CDR1 reads MGHRA; CDR2 reads YSYEKL. The CDR3 DNA reads as TGCGCCAGCAGCCAAGGCAGGGCAGGGGGTTTCGGGACTGAAGCTTTCTTT. Its protein product is CASSQGRAGGFGTEAFF.